Shown below are 30 T cell receptor beta chains from a single sample sequenced in a study of cytomegalovirus exposure and HLA in healthy donors. The primer mix had 60 Vbeta and 13 Jbeta primers. Method: immunoSEQ multiplex PCR; TCRdb's copy keeps in-frame clones and lacks some. The profile covers 80,000 to 130,000 clones, with around three quarters appearing a single time and around 4% taken by the ten largest. The specimen was PBMCs. The receptors shown here come from a female donor in good health and CMV-seropositive.

The chain links TRBV5-1 to TRBJ2-1; 8 positions agree with TRBD2. The V segment lost 6 bases and the J segment 4 bases; nucleotides outside the gene matches: 12. The germline gives CDR1 SGHRS, CDR2 YFSETQ. The CDR3 spans 16 residues. The CDR3 coding sequence is TGCGCCAGCACACCCGGGGGGGACTACCAATACAATGAGCAGTTCTTC. Encoded protein: CASTPGGDYQYNEQFF. The variable domain in full, with the rest retrieved from reference TRBV5-1 and TRBJ2-1, is KAGVTQTPRYLIKTRGQQVTLSCSPISGHRSVSWYQQTPGQGLQFLFEYFSETQRNKGNFPGRFSGRQFSNSRSEMNVSTLELGDSALYLCASTPGGDYQYNEQFFGPGTRLTVL.

The chain combines TRBV4-3 with TRBJ1-6, with no clear D. The germline gives CDR1 LGHNA, CDR2 YSLEER. The CDR3 has 15 amino acids. V lost 4 bases and J lost 1, with 8 bases in between. Written as DNA, the CDR3 is TGCGCCAGCAGCCCCCGGTGGTCCTATAATTCACCCCTCCACTTT. This encodes CASSPRWSYNSPLHF.

This chain joins TRBV18 and TRBJ1-1, with unresolved D. The germline V gene encodes CDR1 KGHSH and CDR2 LQKENI. Trimming cost V 5 bases and J 1 base, with 11 bases left between them. This CDR3 contains 14 residues. The CDR3 is CASSKEVQNTEAFF. CDR3 nucleotide sequence: TGTGCCAGCTCAAAGGAGGTCCAGAACACTGAAGCTTTCTTT.

V and J are TRBV30 and TRBJ1-5; no clear D. CDR3 length: 15 amino acids. The V end was cut by 1 base, the J end by 1 base, with 11 bases between. Germline values: CDR1 GTSNPN, CDR2 SVGIG (reference sequence). The CDR3 DNA sequence: TGTGCCTGGAGTGCGGGGAGGAAGAGCAATCAGCCCCAGCATTTT. This codes for CAWSAGRKSNQPQHF.

The V gene is TRBV4-1, the J gene TRBJ2-5; the D gene is possibly TRBD2 (6 bases). Germline CDR1 reads MGHRA; CDR2 reads YSYEKL. CDR3 length: 14 residues. V dropped 5 bases and J dropped 4 bases, with 14 bases sitting between them. CDR3 amino acids: CASSGGMRGETQYF. CDR3 DNA sequence: TGCGCCAGCAGCGGAGGGATGCGGGGAGAGACCCAGTACTTC.

V gene TRBV5-4 combines with J gene TRBJ1-1; 10 nucleotides agree with TRBD1. The CDR3 is 14 residues long. CDR1 SGHNT and CDR2 YYREEE come from the germline V gene (reference sequence). J was trimmed by 5 bases and V by 4 bases; bases with no gene match: 5. The DNA of the CDR3 is TGTGCCAGCAGCACCTTGGACAGGGGGACTGAAGCTTTCTTT. Its translation is CASSTLDRGTEAFF.

The chain combines TRBV11-2 with TRBJ2-7, with D possibly TRBD1 on 5 matching bases. The V gene lost 5 bases and the J gene lost 2 bases, with 13 bases spanning the gap. The CDR3 runs 14 residues. Germline CDR1 SGHAT, CDR2 FQNNGV. The CDR3 DNA is TGTGCCAGCAGCCGTCCAGGGTACCCCTACGAGCAGTACTTC. Encoded protein: CASSRPGYPYEQYF.

This clone was recorded a few times. The chain joins TRBV4-3 to TRBJ2-3; 8 bases align to TRBD1. The CDR3 covers 18 residues. Germline trimming cut 0 bases from V and 2 bases from J; bases unmatched to any gene: 10. The V gene's germline CDR1 is LGHNA and CDR2 YSLEER. The CDR3 sequence: CASSQDLGTGLHTDTQYF. The CDR3 DNA reads as TGCGCCAGCAGCCAAGACCTCGGGACAGGACTTCACACAGATACGCAGTATTTT.

This chain uses TRBV7-9 with TRBJ2-3; D perhaps matches TRBD1 (5 bases). CDR3 length: 16 residues. Germline CDR1 and CDR2: SEHNR and FQNEAQ (reference sequence). V lost 2 bases, J lost 4 bases, and 16 bases lay in between. The CDR3 coding sequence is TGTGCCAGCAGCTTATTAGGAGCCAGGGCTGCAGATACGCAGTATTTT. Amino acids: CASSLLGARAADTQYF. Filled out from reference TRBV7-9 and TRBJ2-3, the complete variable domain reads DTGVSQNPRHKITKRGQNVTFRCDPISEHNRLYWYRQTLGQGPEFLTYFQNEAQLEKSRLLSDRFSAERPKGSFSTLEIQRTEQGDSAMYLCASSLLGARAADTQYFGPGTRLTVL.

The J gene is TRBJ2-7, the V gene TRBV5-5; a weak D match, TRBD2 (6 bases). Germline assignment: CDR1 SGHKS and CDR2 YYEKEE (reference sequence). The V and J ends lost 3 bases and 3 bases respectively, with 22 bases between them. The CDR3 is made up of 17 amino acids. CDR3 region: CASSWEAGAAALYEQYF. The CDR3 DNA reads TGTGCCAGCAGCTGGGAGGCTGGGGCAGCAGCCCTCTACGAGCAGTACTTC.

The V and J genes are TRBV5-1 and TRBJ2-3; D remains ambiguous. This CDR3 spans 12 amino acids. V lost 5 bases, J lost 2 bases, and 6 bases lay in between. CDR1 is SGHRS and CDR2 is YFSETQ in the germline V gene. CDR3 residues: CASRTYTDTQYF. The CDR3 bases are TGCGCCAGCAGGACTTACACAGATACGCAGTATTTT. Full variable domain (missing parts from reference TRBV5-1 and TRBJ2-3): KAGVTQTPRYLIKTRGQQVTLSCSPISGHRSVSWYQQTPGQGLQFLFEYFSETQRNKGNFPGRFSGRQFSNSRSEMNVSTLELGDSALYLCASRTYTDTQYFGPGTRLTVL.

The chain carries TRBV19 and TRBJ1-1; 7 bases map to TRBD1. Germline CDR1 and CDR2: LNHDA and SQIVND (reference sequence). V trimming: 7 bases; J trimming: 5 bases; junction bases outside the gene matches: 7. CDR3 size: 13 residues. The CDR3 DNA reads TGTGCCAGTAACGAGGGGGCGAGAACTGAAGCTTTCTTT. It encodes CASNEGARTEAFF. The full variable domain, in which reference TRBV19 and TRBJ1-1 provide the parts outside the CDR3, is DGGITQSPKYLFRKEGQNVTLSCEQNLNHDAMYWYRQDPGQGLRLIYYSQIVNDFQKGDIAEGYSVSREKKESFPLTVTSAQKNPTAFYLCASNEGARTEAFFGQGTRLTVV.

This chain links TRBV30 with TRBJ2-7; D is possibly TRBD2 (5 bases). The CDR3 runs to 12 residues. V dropped 0 bases and J dropped 6 bases, with 9 bases sitting between them. Germline V lookup: CDR1 GTSNPN, CDR2 SVGIG (reference sequence). The CDR3 spells CAWSVVRGEQYF. CDR3 sequence (DNA): TGTGCCTGGAGTGTAGTTCGGGGCGAGCAGTACTTC.

The chain has TRBV7-2 and TRBJ2-3; D gene uncertain. Trimming stripped 6 bases from V and 3 bases from J, with 13 bases between. This CDR3 spans 14 amino acids. The germline CDR1 and CDR2 sequences are SGHTA and FQGNSA. Here the CDR3 DNA reads TGTGCCAGCAGACAACACCAGAAGACAGATACGCAGTATTTT. Translation gives CASRQHQKTDTQYF.

The J gene is TRBJ1-5, the V gene TRBV6-5; 9 bases match TRBD1. V shed 9 bases, J shed 5 bases, and the junction held 5 bases outside the gene matches. Germline CDR1 is MNHEY and CDR2 is SVGAGI. This CDR3 region has 13 residues. The CDR3 nucleotides are TGTGCCAGTAGGGACAGGGCTGATCAGCCCCAGCATTTT. It is translated as CASRDRADQPQHF.

The chain combines TRBV25-1 with TRBJ1-5; D is unclear. The CDR3 extends over 14 amino acids. Germline CDR1 is MGHDK and CDR2 is SYGVNS. Trimming shortened V by 3 bases and J by 2 bases, and 8 bases separated the two germline ends. CDR3 residues: CASSEGGGNQPQHF. The CDR3 coding sequence is TGTGCCAGCAGTGAGGGAGGCGGCAATCAGCCCCAGCATTTT.

This clone appeared a single time. J is TRBJ1-6 and V is TRBV11-3, with 8 bases identical to TRBD1. Unmatched junction bases numbered 6, after V lost 5 bases and J lost 9 bases. The CDR3 runs 14 residues. Germline CDR1 SGHNT, CDR2 YENEEA. CDR3 nucleotide sequence: TGTGCCAGCAGCCCGACAGGGGATCGTTCACCCCTCCACTTT. This encodes CASSPTGDRSPLHF.

This rearrangement joins TRBV6-4 to TRBJ2-7, with 10 bases that match TRBD1. Trimming removed 6 bases from V and 3 bases from J; junction bases left unmatched: 8. This CDR3 has 15 amino acids. Per germline, CDR1 MRHNA and CDR2 SNTAGT. The CDR3 nucleotides are TGTGCCAGCAGCGAAGACGGGACAGGGGACTACGAGCAGTACTTC. It yields the protein CASSEDGTGDYEQYF.

The chain employs TRBV4-2 and TRBJ1-1; D not certain. V was trimmed by 1 base and J by 5 bases, leaving 11 bases between them. The CDR3 has 14 amino acids. Per the germline V gene, CDR1 is LGHNA and CDR2 is YNFKEQ. The CDR3 loop reads CASSQGSEGTEAFF. The DNA of the CDR3 is TGTGCCAGCAGCCAAGGGTCGGAGGGAACTGAAGCTTTCTTT.

This clone was recorded a few times. This rearrangement joins TRBV18 to TRBJ2-7, with TRBD1 as a possible D gene (6 bases). Germline V lookup: CDR1 KGHSH, CDR2 LQKENI. The ends were cut back, 1 base at V and 5 bases at J, with 12 bases in the middle. The CDR3 is 14 amino acids. CDR3 loop: CASSPRTGSNEQYF. The DNA for the CDR3 is TGTGCCAGCTCACCACGCACAGGGAGCAACGAGCAGTACTTC.

The chain carries TRBV9 and TRBJ2-7; 9 positions agree with TRBD2. Germline trimming cut 3 bases from V and 5 bases from J; bases unmatched to any gene: 6. Germline CDR1 reads SGDLS; CDR2 reads YYNGEE. CDR3 length: 14 residues. The CDR3 DNA is TGTGCCAGCAGCGAAGGACTAGCGACTGACGAGCAGTACTTC. The encoded protein is CASSEGLATDEQYF.

This chain connects TRBV7-9 to TRBJ2-1; 11 nucleotides align to TRBD2. CDR3 length: 15 residues. V lost 5 bases to trimming and J lost 4 bases; unmatched junction nucleotides: 4. Germline V gene sequence: CDR1 SEHNR, CDR2 FQNEAQ (reference sequence). The chain's CDR3 is CASSQTSGIYNEQFF. In DNA form, the CDR3 reads TGTGCCAGCAGCCAGACTAGCGGGATATACAATGAGCAGTTCTTC. Supplemented by reference TRBV7-9 and TRBJ2-1, the full variable domain reads DTGVSQNPRHKITKRGQNVTFRCDPISEHNRLYWYRQTLGQGPEFLTYFQNEAQLEKSRLLSDRFSAERPKGSFSTLEIQRTEQGDSAMYLCASSQTSGIYNEQFFGPGTRLTVL.

This clone has just one count. This CDR3 reads CASSKNRKGMDTEAFF. CDR3 nucleotides: TGTGCCAGCAGCAAAAATAGGAAGGGGATGGACACTGAAGCTTTCTTT. The V and J genes are TRBV21-1 and TRBJ1-1; the table gives TRBD1 as D, unverified against the DNA. TRBV21-1 is described as a pseudogene. The CDR3 covers 16 residues.

The chain is built from TRBV29-1 and TRBJ1-1; D call uncertain. Per the germline V gene, CDR1 is SQVTM and CDR2 is ANQGSEA. CDR3 length: 11 amino acids. Trimming pared 5 bases from V and 2 bases from J, leaving 6 bases between. The DNA for the CDR3 is TGCAGCGTTCGCGGCAACACTGAAGCTTTCTTT. Its protein is CSVRGNTEAFF.

This clone was seen a single time. The CDR3 loop reads CASSPRLAGARETQYF. The CDR3 DNA reads as TGTGCCAGCAGCCCCCGACTAGCGGGGGCCAGAGAGACCCAGTACTTC. J is TRBJ2-5 and V is TRBV7-9, with 12 bases identical to TRBD2. V dropped 5 bases and J dropped 4; count of bases not matched to a gene: 8. The CDR3 is 16 residues long. Germline V gives CDR1 SEHNR, CDR2 FQNEAQ (reference sequence).

Points on this clone: One end of the junction does not line up with germline, which may come from a read error. The rearrangement links TRBV7-9 to TRBJ2-1; 10 bases map to TRBD2. The CDR3 loop spans 15 amino acids. Germline CDR1 reads SEHNR; CDR2 reads FQNEAQ (reference sequence). Written as DNA, the CDR3 is TGTTCCAGCAGCTTAGGACTAGCGGAGATCAATGAGCAGTTCTTC. Translated: CSSSLGLAEINEQFF.

This clone was picked up one time. One junction end disagrees with the germline gene, perhaps due to a read error. V usage is TRBV7-9 and J usage is TRBJ2-1, with D possibly being TRBD2 (5 bases). Per germline, CDR1 SEHNR and CDR2 FQNEAQ (reference sequence). The CDR3 loop spans 13 amino acids. The CDR3 DNA reads as TGTTCCAGCAGCATAGGGAGTTTCAATGAGCAGTTCTTC. This sequence encodes CSSSIGSFNEQFF. Looking up the rest from reference TRBV7-9 and TRBJ2-1 gives the full variable domain: DTGVSQNPRHKITKRGQNVTFRCDPISEHNRLYWYRQTLGQGPEFLTYFQNEAQLEKSRLLSDRFSAERPKGSFSTLEIQRTEQGDSAMYLCSSSIGSFNEQFFGPGTRLTVL.

The chain links TRBV5-8 to TRBJ2-3; D may be TRBD1 (5 bases). The V gene's germline CDR1 is SGHTS and CDR2 YDEGEE. The CDR3 extends over 14 amino acids. Trimming removed 2 bases at V and 0 bases at J, with 7 bases between. CDR3 sequence reads: CASSLTGSTDTQYF. The CDR3 DNA follows: TGTGCCAGCAGCTTAACAGGAAGCACAGATACGCAGTATTTT. Based on the CDR3 plus reference TRBV5-8 and TRBJ2-3, the full variable domain is EAGVTQSPTHLIKTRGQQATLRCSPISGHTSVYWYQQALGLGLQFLLWYDEGEERNRGNFPPRFSGRQFPNYSSELNVNALELEDSALYLCASSLTGSTDTQYFGPGTRLTVL.

This rearrangement joins TRBV6-1 to TRBJ1-2; 10 bases are shared with TRBD1. CDR3 length equals 18 residues. J gave up 0 bases and V 2 bases, and 9 bases lay outside the gene matches. Germline CDR1 reads MNHNS; CDR2 reads SASEGT. This chain's CDR3 is CASSESGTGELSNYGYTF. CDR3 DNA sequence: TGTGCCAGCAGTGAATCGGGGACAGGGGAGCTATCTAACTATGGCTACACCTTC.

The V gene is TRBV4-1, the J gene TRBJ2-2, with 9 nucleotides matching TRBD2. CDR1 is MGHRA, CDR2 YSYEKL, per germline. V dropped 4 bases and J dropped 1; count of bases not matched to a gene: 7. The CDR3 consists of 17 residues. The CDR3, as DNA: TGCGCCAGCAGCCCCGTGGTAGCGGGAGTGAACACCGGGGAGCTGTTTTTT. Translation: CASSPVVAGVNTGELFF.